Below, 27 T cell receptor beta chains from the same sample are listed, as sequenced in a study of T-cell memory formation after mild COVID-19. MiXCR, applied by TCRdb to the 5' RACE reads, yields one record per CDR3 protein. Of about 160,000 distinct CDR3 sequences listed, around a third were seen once; the top ten hold 9.5% to 15%. The sequencing sample was made of PBMCs or a T cell subset sorted from them (not recorded which). These receptors all stem from an adult woman who had mild COVID-19 (a few samples of this study predate the infection). Cell type and time point are not known.

This clonotype was seen only a few times. The gene calls are TRBV11-2 and TRBJ2-1; 7 bases line up with TRBD1. V gave up 3 bases and J gave up 8 bases; unmatched junction bases: 7. Germline V lookup: CDR1 SGHAT, CDR2 FQNNGV. The CDR3 spans 14 residues. Here the CDR3 reads CASSFRQGWDEQFF. Written as DNA, the CDR3 is TGTGCCAGCAGCTTCCGACAGGGATGGGATGAGCAGTTCTTC.

CDR3 DNA: TGTGCCAGCAGCTTACTCATCATCGGGGACCTAGGGAGCAATCAGCCCCAGCATTTT. Protein: CASSLLIIGDLGSNQPQHF. The rearrangement joins TRBV5-5 to TRBJ1-5, with D possibly being TRBD1 (5 bases). The CDR3 has 19 residues. Germline V gene sequence: CDR1 SGHKS, CDR2 YYEKEE (reference sequence). V gave up 2 bases and J gave up 1 base, with 22 bases separating them.

The chain's CDR3 is CASSVGTGDSGANVLTF. Written as DNA, the CDR3 is TGTGCCAGCAGCGTGGGGACAGGGGACTCTGGGGCCAACGTCCTGACTTTC. The chain uses TRBV9 and TRBJ2-6, with 10 bases fitting TRBD1. Germline V gene sequence: CDR1 SGDLS, CDR2 YYNGEE. There are 17 residues in the CDR3. The J segment lost 0 bases and the V segment lost 2 bases, leaving 2 bases of the junction unmatched.

The V call is TRBV5-5, the J call TRBJ2-7, with D perhaps TRBD1 (5 bases). The V and J ends lost 0 bases and 4 bases respectively, with 14 bases between them. CDR1 is SGHKS, CDR2 YYEKEE, per germline (reference sequence). The CDR3 is made up of 15 amino acids. CDR3 DNA: TGTGCCAGCAGCTTGGTGGCAGGGAAAGGGTACGAGCAGTACTTC. Translated, it gives CASSLVAGKGYEQYF.

In this sample, this clonotype turned up a few times. This chain links TRBV30 with TRBJ2-3; no definite D call. This CDR3 comprises 13 residues. V lost 5 bases to trimming and J lost 4 bases, with 13 bases between them. The V gene's germline CDR1 is GTSNPN and CDR2 SVGIG (reference sequence). The CDR3 DNA sequence: TGTGCCTGGTGTAGGAGTGCCGCAGATACGCAGTATTTT. It yields the protein CAWCRSAADTQYF.

This clonotype was seen a handful of times. The V and J genes are TRBV5-1 and TRBJ1-2, with a weak D call TRBD1 (5 bases). CDR1 SGHRS and CDR2 YFSETQ come from the germline V gene. Between the trimmed V and J ends, which lost 7 bases and 2 bases, there was a span of 18 bases. CDR3 length: 15 residues. The CDR3 protein is CASSTRAGTNYGYTF. The CDR3 nucleotides are TGCGCCAGCTCGACGCGCGCCGGGACGAACTATGGCTACACCTTC.

This clonotype was counted only a few times. The V gene is TRBV5-1, the J gene TRBJ2-3, with TRBD2 identical over 12 bases. The J segment lost 6 bases and the V segment lost 0 bases, leaving 5 bases of the junction unmatched. Germline V gene sequence: CDR1 SGHRS, CDR2 YFSETQ. This CDR3 is 16 amino acids long. Here the CDR3 reads CASSLGLAGEEDTQYF. The DNA of the CDR3 is TGCGCCAGCAGCTTGGGACTAGCGGGGGAAGAGGATACGCAGTATTTT. Full variable domain (remainder filled in from reference TRBV5-1 and TRBJ2-3): KAGVTQTPRYLIKTRGQQVTLSCSPISGHRSVSWYQQTPGQGLQFLFEYFSETQRNKGNFPGRFSGRQFSNSRSEMNVSTLELGDSALYLCASSLGLAGEEDTQYFGPGTRLTVL.

A few counts support this clonotype. V usage is TRBV6-6 and J usage is TRBJ2-1, with 9 bases fitting TRBD2. CDR3 length equals 15 residues. Germline CDR1 and CDR2: MNHNY and SVGAGI (reference sequence). V trimming: 4 bases; J trimming: 7 bases; junction bases outside the gene matches: 8. The CDR3 here is CASSSNGRGGNEQFF. CDR3 in DNA: TGTGCCAGCAGTTCTAATGGGCGGGGGGGTAATGAGCAGTTCTTC.

The chain employs TRBV6-6 and TRBJ2-2, with D uncertain. Germline CDR1 reads MNHNY; CDR2 reads SVGAGI (reference sequence). With 2 bases removed from V and 8 bases from J, the gap between germline ends came to 6 bases. The CDR3 sequence is 12 residues long. The CDR3: CASSYPSGELFF. CDR3 in DNA: TGTGCCAGCAGTTACCCCTCGGGGGAGCTGTTTTTT.

This rearrangement joins TRBV18 to TRBJ1-4; D is ambiguous. V lost 5 bases and J 8 bases, leaving 18 bases between the germline ends. CDR3 length equals 15 residues. Germline V gene data show CDR1 as KGHSH and CDR2 as LQKENI. This CDR3 is CASSVGAPPGEKLFF. The CDR3 DNA reads as TGTGCCAGCTCAGTCGGAGCTCCACCTGGGGAAAAACTGTTTTTT.

The V call is TRBV18, the J call TRBJ2-2; D call uncertain. The germline V gene encodes CDR1 KGHSH and CDR2 LQKENI. Trimming took 3 bases from V and 7 from J, leaving 15 bases between them. CDR3 length: 15 amino acids. CDR3 sequence reads: CASSPRNTKGGELFF. DNA of the CDR3: TGTGCCAGCTCACCGAGAAATACAAAGGGCGGGGAGCTGTTTTTT.

The J gene is TRBJ1-1, the V gene TRBV19, with D uncertain. Trimming removed 3 bases from V and 1 base from J, with 6 bases in between. CDR1 LNHDA and CDR2 SQIVND come from the germline V gene (reference sequence). The CDR3 sequence is 13 residues long. The CDR3 DNA is TGTGCCAGTAGTATGGTACCGAACACTGAAGCTTTCTTT. As protein: CASSMVPNTEAFF.

The gene calls are TRBV15 and TRBJ1-1; a possible D gene is TRBD1 (5 bases). This CDR3 has 12 amino acids. V was cut by 9 bases and J by 5 bases, with 13 bases left in between. Germline V gene sequence: CDR1 LNHNV, CDR2 YYDKDF (reference sequence). CDR3 in amino acids: CATGEWGTEAFF. For the CDR3, the DNA is TGTGCCACGGGGGAATGGGGGACTGAAGCTTTCTTT.

This rearrangement joins TRBV7-2 to TRBJ2-1; 12 nucleotides align to TRBD2. Germline CDR1 SGHTA, CDR2 FQGNSA. This CDR3 region has 15 residues. The ends lost 6 bases at V and 2 bases at J; junction bases unmatched: 2. In nucleotides, the CDR3 is TGTGCCAGCAGTCTAGCGGGGGGGACCTACAATGAGCAGTTCTTC. Protein sequence: CASSLAGGTYNEQFF. Full variable domain (remainder filled in from reference TRBV7-2 and TRBJ2-1): GAGVSQSPSNKVTEKGKDVELRCDPISGHTALYWYRQSLGQGLEFLIYFQGNSAPDKSGLPSDRFSAERTGGSVSTLTIQRTQQEDSAVYLCASSLAGGTYNEQFFGPGTRLTVL.

The rearrangement uses TRBV7-7 and TRBJ2-3; no clear D. The CDR3 totals 13 residues. The germline V gene encodes CDR1 SSHAT and CDR2 FNYEAQ (reference sequence). V was trimmed by 3 bases and J by 6 bases, leaving 10 bases between them. CDR3 in amino acids: CASSLVGMDTQYF. CDR3 nucleotide sequence: TGTGCCAGCAGCTTGGTGGGGATGGATACGCAGTATTTT.

The chain is built from TRBV18 and TRBJ2-3; D possibly matches TRBD1 or TRBD2 (5 bases each). V was pared by 2 bases and J by 2 bases, with 11 bases between. The germline V gene has CDR1 KGHSH and CDR2 LQKENI. CDR3 length equals 15 residues. This chain's CDR3 is CASSPEGLYTDTQYF. CDR3 coding DNA: TGTGCCAGCTCACCAGAGGGGCTCTACACAGATACGCAGTATTTT.

This clonotype was picked up a small number of times. This chain uses TRBV12-3 or TRBV12-4 with TRBJ2-7, with D unresolved. The CDR3 length is 14 residues. The germline V and J ends were trimmed by 6 bases and 2 bases, with 14 bases remaining between them. The CDR3 bases are TGTGCCAGCAGCCCTCAAACTGAAACCTACGAGCAGTACTTC. Its protein is CASSPQTETYEQYF.

The chain is built from TRBV5-1 and TRBJ2-7; 9 nucleotides align to TRBD1. Germline V lookup: CDR1 SGHRS, CDR2 YFSETQ. CDR3 length equals 15 residues. J lost 7 bases, V lost 6 bases, and 14 bases had no gene match. CDR3 sequence reads: CASISITGGAGEQYF. CDR3 DNA sequence: TGCGCCAGCATCTCCATCACAGGGGGCGCGGGGGAGCAGTACTTC. Full variable domain (remainder filled in from reference TRBV5-1 and TRBJ2-7): KAGVTQTPRYLIKTRGQQVTLSCSPISGHRSVSWYQQTPGQGLQFLFEYFSETQRNKGNFPGRFSGRQFSNSRSEMNVSTLELGDSALYLCASISITGGAGEQYFGPGTRLTVT.

This clonotype was seen just once. The chain joins TRBV20-1 to TRBJ2-3, with D tentatively TRBD1 (5 bases). The CDR3 spans 15 residues. Germline V gene lookup returns CDR1 DFQATT and CDR2 SNEGSKA (reference sequence). Trimming took 1 base from V and 6 from J, leaving 17 bases between them. CDR3 bases: TGCAGTGCTAGAGGTGCCCAGGGAAGTTCTGATACGCAGTATTTT. Encoded protein: CSARGAQGSSDTQYF.

The V and J genes are TRBV11-3 and TRBJ1-5, with 11 positions matching TRBD1. CDR3 length equals 16 residues. J gave up 5 bases and V 9 bases, and 12 bases lay outside the gene matches. CDR1 SGHNT and CDR2 YENEEA come from the germline V gene. As DNA, the CDR3 is TGTGCCAGTCGGCGTCGGGGACAGGGGGTTTATCAGCCCCAGCATTTT. Protein sequence: CASRRRGQGVYQPQHF.

V is TRBV7-6 and J is TRBJ2-5; D unclear. This CDR3 comprises 14 residues. V gave up 6 bases and J gave up 3 bases, with 14 bases separating them. The V gene's germline CDR1 is SGHVS and CDR2 FNYEAQ. CDR3 bases: TGTGCCAGCAGTCATCGACTCGCCGAAGAGACCCAGTACTTC. This codes for CASSHRLAEETQYF.

This chain connects TRBV7-2 to TRBJ2-3; 12 positions agree with TRBD2. The germline V gene has CDR1 SGHTA and CDR2 FQGNSA. The CDR3 loop spans 17 amino acids. Trimming cost V 5 bases and J 0 bases; bases outside gene matches: 6. This chain's CDR3 is CASSPGLAGASTDTQYF. The CDR3 DNA reads TGTGCCAGCAGCCCGGGACTAGCGGGCGCCAGCACAGATACGCAGTATTTT. Using reference TRBV7-2 and TRBJ2-3 for the parts outside the CDR3, the full variable domain is GAGVSQSPSNKVTEKGKDVELRCDPISGHTALYWYRQSLGQGLEFLIYFQGNSAPDKSGLPSDRFSAERTGGSVSTLTIQRTQQEDSAVYLCASSPGLAGASTDTQYFGPGTRLTVL.

This sequence joins TRBV19 and TRBJ2-7, with a weak D call TRBD2 (6 bases). The germline CDR1 and CDR2 sequences are LNHDA and SQIVND (reference sequence). This CDR3 spans 16 amino acids. Trimming removed 1 base at V and 0 bases at J, with 13 bases between. CDR3 sequence (DNA): TGTGCCAGTAGTATAGTTTGGGGGGTGAGCTCCTACGAGCAGTACTTC. Translation: CASSIVWGVSSYEQYF.

The chain combines TRBV5-5 with TRBJ2-5; 9 positions agree with TRBD2. CDR1 is SGHKS, CDR2 YYEKEE, per germline (reference sequence). The CDR3 totals 15 residues. Trimming at V came to 2 bases and at J to 5 bases, leaving 7 bases not matched to a gene. CDR3 DNA sequence: TGTGCCAGCAGCTTCCCTAGCGGGATTGCGGAGACCCAGTACTTC. Translating it yields CASSFPSGIAETQYF.

The chain carries TRBV19 and TRBJ2-3, with 12 bases fitting TRBD2. Trimming took 5 bases from V and 1 from J; bases not matched to a gene: 10. The CDR3 consists of 18 residues. Looked up from germline, CDR1 is LNHDA and CDR2 is SQIVND (reference sequence). CDR3 DNA: TGTGCCAGTAGTGGAGGACTAGCGGGGTATGGTGGCACAGATACGCAGTATTTT. This translates into CASSGGLAGYGGTDTQYF.

The rearrangement joins TRBV14 to TRBJ1-1, with a tentative D call TRBD1 (6 bases). The CDR3 totals 13 residues. Germline CDR1 SGHDN, CDR2 FVKESK. V was clipped by 4 bases and J by 7 bases, with 13 bases between them. The CDR3 here is CASSPRVDSEAFF. The CDR3 DNA reads TGTGCCAGCAGCCCCCGGGTGGACAGTGAAGCTTTCTTT.

This clonotype was counted only a few times. This sequence joins TRBV10-3 and TRBJ2-1, with a tentative D call TRBD1 (6 bases). This CDR3 has 14 amino acids. V was trimmed by 5 bases and J by 2 bases, leaving 10 bases between them. The germline CDR1 and CDR2 sequences are ENHRY and SYGVKD. CDR3 bases: TGTGCCATCAGTAAGACAGGTACCTACAATGAGCAGTTCTTC. This gives the protein CAISKTGTYNEQFF.